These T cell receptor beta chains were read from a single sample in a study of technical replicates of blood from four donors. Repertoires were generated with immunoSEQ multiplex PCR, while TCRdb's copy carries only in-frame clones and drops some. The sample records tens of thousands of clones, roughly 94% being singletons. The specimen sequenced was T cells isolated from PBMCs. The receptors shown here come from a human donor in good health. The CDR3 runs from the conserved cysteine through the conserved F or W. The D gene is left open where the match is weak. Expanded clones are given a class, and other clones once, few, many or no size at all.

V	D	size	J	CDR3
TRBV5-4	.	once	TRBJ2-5	CASSPTSMETQYF
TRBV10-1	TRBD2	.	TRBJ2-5	CASSNKAPGEGETQYF
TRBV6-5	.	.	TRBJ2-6	CASSYSSGANVLTF
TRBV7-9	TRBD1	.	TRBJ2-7	CASSFSLTGTGVYEQYF
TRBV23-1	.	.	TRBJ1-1	CASSQSGTGGTEAFF
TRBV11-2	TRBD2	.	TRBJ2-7	CASSLDGGTYEQYF
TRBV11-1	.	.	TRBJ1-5	CASSLLGGNQPQHF
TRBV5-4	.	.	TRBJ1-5	CASSLQGQTNQPQHF
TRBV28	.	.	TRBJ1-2	CASNLGHDYGYTF
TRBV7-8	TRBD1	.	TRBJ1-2	CASSLVFVNSGQVVGYGYTF
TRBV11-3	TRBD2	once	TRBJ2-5	CASSPTRGDQETQYF
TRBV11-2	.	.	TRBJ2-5	CASSLSGTRWQETQYF
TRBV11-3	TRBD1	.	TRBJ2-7	CASSFRDRSYEQYF
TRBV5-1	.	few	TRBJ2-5	CASSSGWETQYF
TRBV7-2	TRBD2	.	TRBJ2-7	CASSPVAGGPGYEQYF
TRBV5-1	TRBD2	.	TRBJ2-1	CASSLSSGFSSYNEQFF